This TCR beta chain derives from a study of cytomegalovirus exposure and HLA in healthy donors. Study background: From HLA-typed donors, an early data release held approximately 85 million unique TCRs.

Regarding the study as a whole: In an earlier analysis, about 87% or about 30%: the productive usage of most TCR beta V segments. Several top significant clusters appeared, in a later analysis, to be linked to common viral pathogens.

On this clone: Its antigen is undetermined.

Germline CDR1 SGHDT, CDR2 YYEEEE. There are 15 residues in the CDR3. V shed 3 bases and J 3 bases; nucleotides not matched to a gene: 7. Vbeta (60) and Jbeta (13) primers were used in the PCR. Original data processing: A later analysis tallied tens of millions of unique TCR beta chains, about 11 million of them shared. The assay was immunoSEQ multiplex PCR, and TCRdb's table has in-frame clones only and misses some. V, J and clone size were drawn from that table, and D and trimming were deduced from the DNA. The sample comprises more than 55,000 clones, roughly 80% of which are singletons, and 1.6% rests with the top ten.

The sequenced sample consisted of PBMCs. The TCR sequence derives from a human donor in good health. The rearrangement uses TRBV5-6 and TRBJ2-7; 9 nucleotides align to TRBD1. The CDR3 DNA reads TGTGCCAGCAGCTCCCCGGGACAGGGCTTCTACGAGCAGTACTTC. It encodes CASSSPGQGFYEQYF.